This T cell receptor beta chain was identified in a study of T cell responses to AZD1222 COVID-19 vaccine. Using immunoSEQ multiplex PCR, the repertoire was profiled, and TCRdb retains in-frame clones only, with some absent. There are 100,000 to 150,000 clones in the sample; about 90% occur only once, and 7.6% lies in the top ten. This CDR3 contains 13 residues. The V end lost 3 bases, the J end lost 0 bases, and 4 bases lay between the germline ends. Germline loops: CDR1 KGHDR, CDR2 SFDVKD. Here the sequenced sample was peripheral blood, taken on day 0 of AZD1222 vaccination. The origin of this receptor is an adult in good health. The gene calls are TRBV24-1 and TRBJ1-1; D call uncertain. CDR3 nucleotide sequence: TGTGCCACCAGTGATGCATTGAACACTGAAGCTTTCTTT. This translates into CATSDALNTEAFF.